A selection of T cell receptor beta chains follows, all from one sample in a study of blood T cells in healthy people across ages. One entry per CDR3 protein, called by TCRdb with MiXCR from the 5' RACE reads. The table shows around 1,600,000 distinct CDR3 sequences, with 40% to 45% occurring only once. The sequenced sample consisted of blood. The source is a woman younger than 30 in good health. Each CDR3 is given with its conserved first and last residue. Fields, in order: D gene, CDR3 length, clone size, V gene, J gene, CDR3 protein, CDR3 DNA. The D gene is left open where the match is weak. Clone size appears in some rows only: once, few, many, or a class for an expanded clone.

>TRBD1|15|-|TRBV5-1|TRBJ1-2
CASSKRTGMDYGYTF
TGCGCCAGCAGCAAACGGACAGGGATGGACTATGGCTACACCTTC
>-|13|few|TRBV20-1|TRBJ1-5
CSAMGGSNQPQHF
TGCAGTGCTATGGGGGGCAGCAATCAGCCCCAGCATTTT
>TRBD1|15|-|TRBV6-5|TRBJ1-6
CASSYSGTGNSPLHF
TGTGCCAGCAGTTACTCCGGGACAGGGAATTCACCCCTCCACTTT
>-|14|-|TRBV20-1|TRBJ2-1
CSARDPNRVPEQFF
TGCAGTGCTAGAGATCCGAACAGGGTCCCTGAGCAGTTCTTC
>-|15|many|TRBV7-2|TRBJ2-3
CASSLLQGSTDTQYF
TGTGCCAGCAGCTTACTCCAGGGGAGTACAGATACGCAGTATTTT
>-|12|-|TRBV2|TRBJ2-7
CASMRNSYEQYF
TGTGCCAGCATGCGGAACTCCTACGAGCAGTACTTC
>TRBD1|14|-|TRBV5-1|TRBJ2-1
CASSRDRADNEQFF
TGCGCCAGCAGCCGAGACAGGGCGGACAATGAGCAGTTCTTC
>-|14|many|TRBV3-1|TRBJ2-5
CASSQLTGLETQYF
TGCGCCAGCAGCCAACTTACGGGGTTGGAGACCCAGTACTTC
>-|16|-|TRBV24-1|TRBJ1-2
CATSDSNPGQGYGYTF
TGTGCCACCAGTGATTCGAATCCGGGACAAGGCTATGGCTACACCTTC
>-|14|many|TRBV27|TRBJ1-2
CASSLGQGLYGYTF
TGTGCCAGCAGTTTAGGGCAGGGATTATATGGCTACACCTTC
>-|14|-|TRBV20-1|TRBJ2-1
CSAPGTALNDEQFF
TGCAGTGCTCCCGGGACGGCTCTCAACGATGAGCAGTTCTTC
>TRBD2|15|few|TRBV20-1|TRBJ2-3
CSAKLAGGAPDTQYF
TGCAGTGCTAAACTAGCGGGAGGGGCCCCGGATACGCAGTATTTT
>-|15|few|TRBV7-2|TRBJ2-1
CASSPRVSGRNEQFF
TGTGCCAGCAGCCCGAGGGTGAGCGGGCGCAATGAGCAGTTCTTC
>-|17|-|TRBV4-3|TRBJ2-3
CASSQMGLDEFTDTQYF
TGCGCCAGCAGCCAGATGGGGCTGGATGAATTCACAGATACGCAGTATTTT
>TRBD2|15|few|TRBV7-2|TRBJ2-5
CASRRLAGIQETQYF
TGTGCCAGCAGGCGACTAGCGGGAATTCAAGAGACCCAGTACTTC
>-|16|-|TRBV6-1|TRBJ1-1
CASSETGFGVQAEAFF
TGTGCCAGCAGTGAAACCGGGTTCGGGGTGCAGGCTGAAGCTTTCTTT
>TRBD2|15|-|TRBV7-6|TRBJ2-4
CASSLIGGAKNIQYF
TGTGCCAGCAGCTTAATCGGGGGGGCCAAAAACATTCAGTACTTC
>-|13|many|TRBV12-3/TRBV12-4|TRBJ1-2
CASSPLPGYGYTF
TGTGCCAGCAGCCCCCTCCCTGGGTATGGCTACACCTTC
>-|12|-|TRBV27|TRBJ1-6
CASGLYNAPLHF
TGTGCCAGCGGGTTATATAATGCACCCCTCCACTTT
>-|14|-|TRBV7-2|TRBJ2-5
CASSLGGQGETQYF
TGTGCCAGCAGCTTAGGGGGGCAGGGAGAGACCCAGTACTTC
>TRBD1|17|-|TRBV6-6|TRBJ2-7
CASSYFGSGQGAYEQYF
TGTGCCAGCAGTTACTTCGGCTCCGGACAGGGCGCCTACGAGCAGTACTTC
>TRBD1|15|-|TRBV2|TRBJ1-2
CASSRGTGTIYGYTF
TGTGCCAGCAGCCGAGGGACAGGCACTATCTATGGCTACACCTTC
>TRBD2|15|-|TRBV18|TRBJ2-1
CASSPSLAGEYEQFF
TGTGCCAGCTCACCTTCACTAGCGGGAGAGTATGAGCAGTTCTTC
>-|16|-|TRBV18|TRBJ1-2
CASSGTTPLHPYGYTF
TGTGCCAGCTCCGGGACGACGCCCCTACATCCCTATGGCTACACCTTC
>TRBD2|14|-|TRBV7-7|TRBJ2-3
CASSLEAGSDTQYF
TGTGCTAGCAGCTTAGAAGCGGGGTCAGATACGCAGTATTTT
>-|15|few|TRBV20-1|TRBJ1-4
CSARDRGGDYEKLFF
TGCAGTGCTAGAGATCGGGGGGGGGATTACGAAAAACTGTTTTTT
>TRBD1|13|-|TRBV3-1|TRBJ2-1
CASSQGQGDEQFF
TGTGCCAGCAGCCAAGGACAGGGGGATGAGCAGTTCTTC
>-|13|-|TRBV7-3|TRBJ2-7
CASSLDQNNEQYF
TGTGCCAGCAGCTTGGACCAGAACAATGAGCAGTACTTC
>-|13|-|TRBV30|TRBJ1-2
CAWRPGTYYGYTF
TGTGCCTGGCGTCCGGGAACCTACTATGGCTACACCTTC
>TRBD1|17|few|TRBV4-2|TRBJ2-5
CASSHHTDRDVAETQYF
TGTGCCAGCAGCCACCACACCGACAGGGATGTGGCAGAGACCCAGTACTTC
>-|12|-|TRBV2|TRBJ2-1
CASRPGHNEQFF
TGTGCCAGCAGGCCGGGACACAATGAGCAGTTCTTC
>TRBD1|16|few|TRBV4-1|TRBJ2-5
CASSQPVGQGEETQYF
TGCGCCAGCAGCCAGCCCGTGGGACAGGGGGAAGAGACCCAGTACTTC
>TRBD1|14|few|TRBV6-2/TRBV6-3|TRBJ1-1
CASSMTGGSAEAFF
TGTGCCAGCAGTATGACAGGGGGCAGCGCTGAAGCTTTCTTT
>-|17|once|TRBV11-2|TRBJ2-5
CASSLEGALTSSETQYF
TGTGCCAGCAGCTTAGAGGGAGCACTTACGTCTTCTGAGACCCAGTACTTC
>TRBD2|16|-|TRBV9|TRBJ2-1
CASSVSGSGSYNEQFF
TGTGCCAGCAGCGTTAGCGGGAGCGGGTCCTACAATGAGCAGTTCTTC
>-|12|-|TRBV4-1|TRBJ2-5
CASSLTGGPVYF
TGCGCCAGCAGCTTAACGGGGGGCCCTGTGTACTTC
>TRBD1|13|many|TRBV12-3/TRBV12-4|TRBJ2-7
CASSADRAYEQYF
TGTGCCAGCAGTGCGGACAGGGCCTACGAGCAGTACTTC
>TRBD1|14|-|TRBV4-3|TRBJ2-7
CASSQDRGLREQYF
TGCGCCAGCAGCCAAGACAGGGGGCTCCGCGAGCAGTACTTC
>TRBD2|14|many|TRBV7-3|TRBJ2-1
CASSSSAGLNEQFF
TGTGCCAGCAGCTCCTCAGCGGGACTCAATGAGCAGTTCTTC
>-|12|-|TRBV6-5|TRBJ2-3
CASSYEEDTQYF
TGTGCCAGCAGTTACGAGGAGGATACGCAGTATTTT
>-|18|once|TRBV2|TRBJ2-1
CASSEFIRGSSSYNEQFF
TGTGCCAGCAGTGAATTTATTCGGGGGTCGAGCTCCTACAATGAGCAGTTCTTC
>TRBD2|17|-|TRBV29-1|TRBJ2-7
CSVEERTSGREDNEQYF
TGCAGCGTTGAAGAGCGGACTAGCGGGAGGGAAGACAATGAGCAGTACTTC
>TRBD1|14|-|TRBV12-3/TRBV12-4|TRBJ2-7
CASRQDRGTYEQYF
TGTGCCAGCAGGCAGGACAGGGGGACCTACGAGCAGTACTTC
>-|13|few|TRBV29-1|TRBJ1-5
CSVGGGQNQPQHF
TGCAGCGTGGGGGGCGGGCAAAATCAGCCCCAGCATTTT
>TRBD1|12|-|TRBV12-3/TRBV12-4|TRBJ1-2
CAGRITGAGYTF
TGTGCCGGCAGAATAACAGGGGCTGGCTACACCTTC
>TRBD1|14|-|TRBV7-2|TRBJ2-1
CASSRDRVTNEQFF
TGTGCCAGCAGCAGGGACAGGGTTACTAATGAGCAGTTCTTC
>-|16|-|TRBV4-2|TRBJ2-3
CASSQESSGYTDTQYF
TGTGCCAGCAGCCAAGAATCCAGCGGGTACACAGATACGCAGTATTTT
>-|15|-|TRBV4-3|TRBJ2-7
CASSLIGTSRNEQYF
TGCGCCAGCAGCCTTATCGGGACCTCCAGAAACGAGCAGTACTTC
>TRBD1|15|-|TRBV20-1|TRBJ1-2
CSAVAPGQGVGGYTF
TGCAGTGCTGTAGCTCCGGGACAGGGGGTTGGCGGCTACACCTTC
>-|16|few|TRBV27|TRBJ2-7
CASSLFGTQLPYEQYF
TGTGCCAGCAGTTTATTCGGGACACAACTTCCCTACGAGCAGTACTTC